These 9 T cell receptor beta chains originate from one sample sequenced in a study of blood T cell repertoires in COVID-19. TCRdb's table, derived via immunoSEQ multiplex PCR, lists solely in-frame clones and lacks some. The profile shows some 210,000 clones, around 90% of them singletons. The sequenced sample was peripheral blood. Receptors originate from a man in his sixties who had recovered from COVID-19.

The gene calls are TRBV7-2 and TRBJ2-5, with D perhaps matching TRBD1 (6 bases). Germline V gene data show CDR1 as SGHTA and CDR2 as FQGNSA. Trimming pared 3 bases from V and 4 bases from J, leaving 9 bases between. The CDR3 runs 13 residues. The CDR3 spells CASSLTGLETQYF. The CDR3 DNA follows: TGTGCCAGCAGCTTGACAGGATTAGAGACCCAGTACTTC. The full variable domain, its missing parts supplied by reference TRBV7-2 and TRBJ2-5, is GAGVSQSPSNKVTEKGKDVELRCDPISGHTALYWYRQSLGQGLEFLIYFQGNSAPDKSGLPSDRFSAERTGGSVSTLTIQRTQQEDSAVYLCASSLTGLETQYFGPGTRLLVL.

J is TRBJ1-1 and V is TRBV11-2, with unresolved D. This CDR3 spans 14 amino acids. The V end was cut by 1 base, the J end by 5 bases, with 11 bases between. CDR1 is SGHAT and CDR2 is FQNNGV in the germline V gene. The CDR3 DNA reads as TGTGCCAGCAGCTTAGGAGGGATGGGAACTGAAGCTTTCTTT. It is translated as CASSLGGMGTEAFF.

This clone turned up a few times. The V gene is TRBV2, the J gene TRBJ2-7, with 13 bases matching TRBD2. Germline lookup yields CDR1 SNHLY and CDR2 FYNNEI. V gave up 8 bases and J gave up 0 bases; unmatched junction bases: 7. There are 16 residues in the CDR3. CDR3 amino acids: CASSTSGGPFSYEQYF. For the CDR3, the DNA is TGTGCCAGCTCGACTAGCGGGGGGCCTTTCTCCTACGAGCAGTACTTC.

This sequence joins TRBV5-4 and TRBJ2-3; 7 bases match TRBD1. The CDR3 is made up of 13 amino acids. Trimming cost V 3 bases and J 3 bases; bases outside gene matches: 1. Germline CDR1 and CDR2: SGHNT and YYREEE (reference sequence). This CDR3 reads CASSWGQTDTQYF. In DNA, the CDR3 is TGTGCCAGCAGCTGGGGACAGACAGATACGCAGTATTTT.

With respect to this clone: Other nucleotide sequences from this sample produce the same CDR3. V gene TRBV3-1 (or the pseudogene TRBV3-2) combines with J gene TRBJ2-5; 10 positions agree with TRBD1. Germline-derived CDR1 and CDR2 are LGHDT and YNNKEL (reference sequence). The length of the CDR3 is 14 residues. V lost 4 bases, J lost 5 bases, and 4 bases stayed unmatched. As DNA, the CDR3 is TGTGCCAGCAGCCCGACAGGGGGCGTGGAGACCCAGTACTTC. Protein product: CASSPTGGVETQYF.

For the CDR3, the DNA is TGTGCCAGCAGTCTCATTCAGGGATCCCCGGGGGATGGCTACACCTTC. Protein product: CASSLIQGSPGDGYTF. The chain joins TRBV27 to TRBJ1-2; the D gene is possibly TRBD1 (5 bases). The germline gives CDR1 MNHEY, CDR2 SMNVEV (reference sequence). CDR3 length equals 16 residues. Trimming took 5 bases from V and 6 from J, leaving 22 bases between them.

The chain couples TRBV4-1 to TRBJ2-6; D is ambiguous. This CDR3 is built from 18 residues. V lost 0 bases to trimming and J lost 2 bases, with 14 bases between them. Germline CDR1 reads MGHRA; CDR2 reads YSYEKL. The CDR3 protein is CASSQDLVLGAGANVLTF. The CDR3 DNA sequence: TGCGCCAGCAGCCAAGATCTAGTTCTAGGAGCTGGGGCCAACGTCCTGACTTTC.

The CDR3 bases are TGTGCCAGCAGGACGGCAGGGTGGGTAGAAAAACTGTTTTTT. Translating gives CASRTAGWVEKLFF. The rearrangement links TRBV28 to TRBJ1-4, with a tentative D call TRBD1 (5 bases). V was pared by 6 bases and J by 8 bases, with 16 bases between. The CDR3 runs 14 residues. CDR1 and CDR2 from the germline V gene are MDHEN and SYDVKM.

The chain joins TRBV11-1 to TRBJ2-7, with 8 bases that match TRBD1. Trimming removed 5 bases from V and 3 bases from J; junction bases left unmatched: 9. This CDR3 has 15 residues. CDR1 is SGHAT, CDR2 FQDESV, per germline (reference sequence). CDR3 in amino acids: CASSRSGQGLYEQYF. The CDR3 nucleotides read TGTGCCAGCAGCCGGTCCGGACAGGGTCTCTACGAGCAGTACTTC.